The 27 T cell receptor beta chains listed next were all sequenced from one sample in a study of blood T cell repertoires in COVID-19. Profiled with immunoSEQ multiplex PCR; TCRdb holds only in-frame clones, not every one. The sample lists fewer than 300,000 clones, around 89% seen once, with under 9.5% in the top ten. The sequenced sample consisted of PBMCs or T cells enriched from blood (not recorded which). These TCRs come from a middle-aged man who had recovered from COVID-19.

The rearrangement links TRBV7-3 to TRBJ1-2, with D maybe TRBD1 (5 bases). The V and J ends lost 4 bases and 6 bases respectively, with 12 bases between them. This CDR3 is 13 amino acids long. Germline V gene sequence: CDR1 SGHTA, CDR2 FQGTGA. The DNA for the CDR3 is TGTGCCAGCAGCTCCGCTTCAGGGAATGGCTACACCTTC. This gives the protein CASSSASGNGYTF.

The chain carries TRBV9 and TRBJ2-7; 9 bases align to TRBD1. V trimming: 4 bases; J trimming: 0 bases; junction bases outside the gene matches: 8. The CDR3 sequence is 16 residues long. Germline V gene sequence: CDR1 SGDLS, CDR2 YYNGEE. The CDR3 sequence: CASSPRRQGVSYEQYF. The CDR3 DNA reads TGTGCCAGCAGCCCCCGTCGACAGGGGGTCTCCTACGAGCAGTACTTC.

The chain combines TRBV6-4 with TRBJ1-5; D is unresolved. Trimming pared 3 bases from V and 3 bases from J, leaving 6 bases between. In germline, CDR1 is MRHNA, CDR2 SNTAGT. The CDR3 covers 13 residues. In DNA form, the CDR3 reads TGTGCCAGCAGTGAACAAATCAATCAGCCCCAGCATTTT. It codes for CASSEQINQPQHF.

The chain links TRBV7-2 to TRBJ1-5; the D is unclear. CDR1 SGHTA and CDR2 FQGNSA come from the germline V gene. Trimming stripped 1 base from V and 2 bases from J, with 15 bases between. This CDR3 is 17 amino acids long. For the CDR3, the DNA is TGTGCCAGCAGCTTAGTATATGGGTGGGAGGGCAATCAGCCCCAGCATTTT. It encodes CASSLVYGWEGNQPQHF.

This rearrangement joins TRBV6-5 to TRBJ2-3; 7 nucleotides agree with TRBD1. The CDR3 sequence is 14 residues long. V shed 7 bases, J shed 0 bases, and the junction held 4 bases outside the gene matches. CDR1 is MNHEY and CDR2 is SVGAGI in the germline V gene. CDR3 in DNA: TGTGCCAGCAAGACAGGGCTCAGCACAGATACGCAGTATTTT. Protein sequence: CASKTGLSTDTQYF.

This chain connects TRBV6-5 to TRBJ1-2; D is uncertain. CDR1 MNHEY and CDR2 SVGAGI come from the germline V gene. This CDR3 has 14 residues. Trimming shortened V by 9 bases and J by 2 bases, and 16 bases separated the two germline ends. Written as DNA, the CDR3 is TGTGCCAGTAATGACCGAGGTACGAACTATGGCTACACCTTC. Translated: CASNDRGTNYGYTF.

This clone was seen more than once but under ten times. The gene calls are TRBV19 and TRBJ2-3, with a weak D call TRBD2 (5 bases). CDR1 and CDR2 (germline): LNHDA, SQIVND (reference sequence). CDR3 length: 16 amino acids. The V end lost 5 bases, the J end lost 1 base, and 16 bases lay between the germline ends. The CDR3 loop reads CASSESEGYRTDTQYF. CDR3 bases: TGTGCCAGTAGTGAGTCTGAGGGCTACCGCACAGATACGCAGTATTTT.

Of note for this clone: This may come from a read error, since a much larger clone is one base off. This chain connects TRBV7-6 to TRBJ2-7; possible D gene TRBD1, 6 bases. The V end lost 1 base, the J end lost 2 bases, and 9 bases lay between the germline ends. The CDR3 has 14 amino acids. Germline CDR1 reads SGHVS; CDR2 reads FNYEAQ. The CDR3 DNA follows: TGTGCCAGCAGCTTAGAACAGGGAACCTACGAGCAGTACTTC. Translated, it gives CASSLEQGTYEQYF.

The J gene is TRBJ2-3, the V gene TRBV30, with TRBD2 matching over 13 bases. The junction had 11 bases not matched to a gene; V was cut back by 4 bases and J by 1 base. Germline CDR1 and CDR2: GTSNPN and SVGIG (reference sequence). The length of the CDR3 is 18 residues. The CDR3, as DNA: TGTGCCTGGACCAAACTAGCGGGGGGGCGGCTGGGCACAGATACGCAGTATTTT. Translated, it gives CAWTKLAGGRLGTDTQYF. Combining the CDR3 with reference TRBV30 and TRBJ2-3 gives the whole variable domain SQTIHQWPATLVQPVGSPLSLECTVEGTSNPNLYWYRQAAGRGLQLLFYSVGIGQISSEVPQNLSASRPQDRQFILSSKKLLLSDSGFYLCAWTKLAGGRLGTDTQYFGPGTRLTVL.

The chain joins TRBV5-8 to TRBJ2-5; 9 bases are a match to TRBD1. Germline loops: CDR1 SGHTS, CDR2 YDEGEE. V lost 0 bases and J lost 5; bases outside the gene matches: 2. The CDR3 runs 14 residues. CDR3 loop: CASSLAGTGETQYF. Here the CDR3 DNA reads TGTGCCAGCAGCTTGGCCGGGACAGGGGAGACCCAGTACTTC.

J is TRBJ1-2 and V is TRBV6-5; 12 bases are shared with TRBD1. Trimming cost V 2 bases and J 8 bases; bases outside gene matches: 6. CDR3 length equals 15 residues. Germline V lookup: CDR1 MNHEY, CDR2 SVGAGI. CDR3 sequence reads: CASSYAGQGARGYTF. CDR3 in DNA: TGTGCCAGCAGTTACGCGGGACAGGGGGCACGAGGCTACACCTTC.

This clone was found a few times. The chain has TRBV11-3 and TRBJ1-1; 7 bases agree with TRBD1. The germline V gene encodes CDR1 SGHNT and CDR2 YENEEA. Trimming took 5 bases from V and 7 from J; bases not matched to a gene: 7. The CDR3 has 13 residues. In DNA, the CDR3 is TGTGCCAGCAGCCCTCAGGGGGAAGGTGAAGCTTTCTTT. Encoded protein: CASSPQGEGEAFF.

This sequence joins TRBV18 and TRBJ2-7; 9 bases align to TRBD1. The germline gives CDR1 KGHSH, CDR2 LQKENI. This CDR3 contains 15 residues. Unmatched junction bases numbered 13, after V lost 6 bases and J lost 7 bases. The CDR3 is CASSSVPGQGGEQYF. Here the CDR3 DNA reads TGTGCCAGCTCCAGTGTACCGGGACAGGGAGGTGAGCAGTACTTC.

This clone was counted only a few times. V and J are TRBV2 and TRBJ2-5, with 8 bases matching TRBD2. J was trimmed by 3 bases and V by 7 bases; bases with no gene match: 4. The CDR3 covers 13 residues. CDR1 is SNHLY, CDR2 FYNNEI, per germline. DNA for the CDR3: TGTGCCAGCATCTGGACTAGCAAAGAGACCCAGTACTTC. Its protein is CASIWTSKETQYF.

The rearrangement joins TRBV3-1 (or the pseudogene TRBV3-2) to TRBJ1-1, with 8 nucleotides matching TRBD1. Germline values: CDR1 LGHDT, CDR2 YNNKEL (reference sequence). V shed 0 bases, J shed 8 bases, and the junction held 2 bases outside the gene matches. This CDR3 comprises 13 residues. CDR3 amino acids: CASSQDWDREAFF. Written as DNA, the CDR3 is TGTGCCAGCAGCCAAGATTGGGACAGGGAAGCTTTCTTT.

The rearrangement uses TRBV3-1 (or the pseudogene TRBV3-2) and TRBJ2-1; 11 bases match TRBD2. This CDR3 region has 18 residues. V lost 4 bases and J lost 4; bases outside the gene matches: 12. Germline CDR1 and CDR2: LGHDT and YNNKEL (reference sequence). In DNA, the CDR3 is TGTGCCAGCAGCCCGGCGACGCTAGCGGGAGGAAGATACAATGAGCAGTTCTTC. The encoded protein is CASSPATLAGGRYNEQFF.

The chain has TRBV20-1 and TRBJ2-5; 8 bases are a match to TRBD2. The germline CDR1 and CDR2 sequences are DFQATT and SNEGSKA (reference sequence). The J segment lost 2 bases and the V segment lost 3 bases, leaving 5 bases of the junction unmatched. The CDR3 is made up of 14 amino acids. The chain's CDR3 is CSASVAGRQETQYF. The CDR3 coding sequence is TGCAGTGCTAGTGTAGCGGGACGACAAGAGACCCAGTACTTC.

J is TRBJ2-1 and V is TRBV6-5; the D is unclear. This CDR3 has 14 residues. In germline, CDR1 is MNHEY, CDR2 SVGAGI. Deletions cut 6 bases from V and 0 bases from J, with 9 bases between. CDR3 protein: CASRRSFSYNEQFF. CDR3 nucleotide sequence: TGTGCCAGCAGGAGAAGCTTCTCCTACAATGAGCAGTTCTTC.

This clone was detected once. V usage is TRBV6-7 and J usage is TRBJ2-1, with TRBD1 matching 9 bases. TRBV6-7 is annotated as an ORF whose role is uncertain. The length of the CDR3 is 17 residues. Trimming cost V 4 bases and J 8 bases; bases outside gene matches: 15. The CDR3 region is CASSSPCRDRDTYEQFF. In DNA form, the CDR3 reads TGTGCCAGCAGTTCCCCCTGTCGGGACAGGGACACATATGAGCAGTTCTTC.

V usage is TRBV19 and J usage is TRBJ1-1; D may be TRBD1 (6 bases). Germline lookup yields CDR1 LNHDA and CDR2 SQIVND (reference sequence). The CDR3 length is 17 residues. V lost 6 bases to trimming and J lost 1 base, with 21 bases between them. CDR3 amino acids: CASRPTGQTYWNTEAFF. CDR3 DNA: TGTGCCAGTAGACCCACGGGACAAACCTATTGGAACACTGAAGCTTTCTTT.

CDR3 DNA: TGTGCCAGCAGCGTAGCTCAGGGGAGAAATGAAAAACTGTTTTTT. Translated, it gives CASSVAQGRNEKLFF. V is TRBV9 and J is TRBJ1-4, with D perhaps TRBD1 (6 bases). CDR1 is SGDLS and CDR2 is YYNGEE in the germline V gene. V dropped 0 bases and J dropped 5 bases, with 11 bases sitting between them. There are 15 residues in the CDR3.

This chain connects TRBV24-1 to TRBJ1-2; TRBD1 matches at 9 bases. Germline values: CDR1 KGHDR, CDR2 SFDVKD. V lost 4 bases to trimming and J lost 3 bases; unmatched junction nucleotides: 8. The CDR3 contains 16 residues. The CDR3 bases are TGTGCCACCAGTGACATTGATACAGGGGGCGACTATGGCTACACCTTC. Amino acids: CATSDIDTGGDYGYTF.

This chain links TRBV3-1 (or the pseudogene TRBV3-2) with TRBJ1-4, with D possibly TRBD1 on 6 matching bases. The ends were cut back, 6 bases at V and 2 bases at J, with 16 bases in the middle. CDR3 length equals 16 residues. Germline lookup yields CDR1 LGHDT and CDR2 YNNKEL (reference sequence). The CDR3 region is CASSPRDIPTNEKLFF. The CDR3 region has the DNA TGTGCCAGCAGTCCCCGGGACATCCCGACTAATGAAAAACTGTTTTTT.

This chain links TRBV5-6 with TRBJ2-1, with TRBD2 matching 8 bases. This CDR3 has 17 residues. Germline V gives CDR1 SGHDT, CDR2 YYEEEE. With 4 bases clipped from V and 8 bases from J, the junction kept 17 bases outside the gene matches. The CDR3 loop is CASSLTHSGTSIYEQFF. The CDR3 DNA is TGTGCCAGCAGCCTCACCCACAGCGGGACTAGTATCTATGAGCAGTTCTTC.

The chain uses TRBV12-3 or TRBV12-4 and TRBJ1-2; D is unclear. V was shortened by 3 bases and J by 6 bases, with 11 bases between the two germline ends. The CDR3 runs to 13 residues. The CDR3 loop is CASSFGQHHGYTF. The CDR3 DNA reads TGTGCCAGCAGTTTTGGGCAGCACCATGGCTACACCTTC.

In its sample, this clone was seen once. The chain carries TRBV5-5 and TRBJ2-3, with 8 bases matching TRBD1. Germline CDR1 is SGHKS and CDR2 is YYEKEE (reference sequence). Unmatched junction bases numbered 7, after V lost 4 bases and J lost 0 bases. CDR3 length: 16 amino acids. CDR3 sequence: CASSADRGPSTDTQYF. The CDR3, as DNA: TGTGCCAGCAGCGCTGACAGGGGACCCAGCACAGATACGCAGTATTTT.

The chain carries TRBV6-5 and TRBJ1-6; 7 bases map to TRBD1. Per germline, CDR1 MNHEY and CDR2 SVGAGI. The V gene end was trimmed by 7 bases and the J gene end by 8 bases; junction bases not matched to a gene: 8. The CDR3 totals 14 residues. DNA for the CDR3: TGTGCCAGCACCAAGGGACAGACTTATTCACCCCTCCACTTT. Translated: CASTKGQTYSPLHF.